This TCR beta chain was recovered during a study of cytomegalovirus exposure and HLA in healthy donors (dated by TCRdb to about 2017). The study in broad terms: An earlier analysis of more than 550 of the donors reported about 300 Gb of sequence data and 117 million unique TCR beta sequences obtained from around 190 million T cells. All discovery cohort repertoires had been generated on a single sequencing platform. To predict cytomegalovirus infection status, the study brought together high-throughput TCR immunosequencing, statistical association of individual TCRs with disease status, and machine learning. Of the roughly 400 genotyped donors, less than 85% were placed in the genetic ancestry cluster associated with self-reported Caucasian donors. The study was designed to test whether signatures of past pathogen exposure could be identified by cataloging public T cell receptors. Genome-wide SNP genotypes for about 55% of the roughly 670 donors were used in a later genetic analysis, which treated that subset as a discovery cohort. Both class I and class II loci were covered by HLA typing, at four-digit resolution. Among roughly 370 genotyped donors of the cohort, an average of around 240,000 unique TCR beta nucleotide sequences were sequenced per donor, around 20% of them non-productive. About five DR-DQ haplotypes were handled as single units for association and clustering because linkage in the cohort was strong. The study used immunosequencing to profile the T cell repertoires of about 670 subjects and linked those repertoires to cytomegalovirus serostatus. Besides the first cohort of approximately 710 subjects, a separate validation cohort made up of 90 to 150 different subjects was used. In the later analysis, no new phenotypic data were used to find candidate immune exposures; instead, reliance was placed on TCR beta sequences and their occurrence across donors. Alongside the repertoire data, information on donor age, sex, ethnicity and CMV serostatus was compiled. Roughly 310 gigabases of sequencing data and approximately 85 million unique TCR sequences were included in an early release covering roughly 600 HLA-typed donors. Typing coverage varied by locus: 629-630 donors for A, B, C, DRB1 and DQB1; roughly 560 for DQA1; more than 600 for DPA1; 450 to 480 for DPB1. A later analysis re-examined previously published TCR beta repertoires from about 700 donors and added high-resolution HLA genotyping to investigate patterns of TCR occurrence. In an earlier analysis of a few hundred of the donors, high-throughput TCR beta sequencing was used to judge whether each TCR beta V gene segment behaved as functional or pseudogenic. Paper-wide results and their limitations: In a later analysis, HLA-associated TCR beta chains were found to be more clonally expanded and to have lower generation probabilities than equally common non-associated chains. Strong co-occurrence of HLA alleles, especially DR and DQ, made assigning TCR associations to individual alleles difficult. A further reported finding was that TCR beta sequences accurately predicted the HLA-A and HLA-B alleles for most subjects in the first cohort. A cluster of highly shared sequence variants was judged likely to represent a technical artifact of the sequencing pipeline. In a later analysis, most CMV-associated TCR beta chains were found to appear HLA-restricted, with HLA associations seemingly driven largely by CMV exposure. Because counts were too low, approximately 18 rarely observed V segments, including chromosome 9 orphons, were excluded from the earlier analysis of about 500 of the donors. The study listed over 150 TCR beta chains as associated with cytomegalovirus. Correlated functional status among segregating V segments might reflect linkage disequilibrium, but an unknown experimental factor could not be ruled out. The only immune exposure information available for the cohort was CMV serostatus. It was suggested by the authors that the approach could potentially be generalized to other disease states and immunological phenotypes. In a later analysis, several top co-occurrence clusters were reported to appear linked to parvovirus B19, influenza, CMV and Epstein-Barr virus. Across donors, most TCR sequences were observed very rarely, whereas some public TCRs were present in many individuals. Compared with the approximately 670-donor mean, donors in an Asian-associated ancestry cluster had fewer N-insertions in productive TCRs, according to a later genetic analysis. Presence/absence analyses assumed roughly uniform sequencing depth across donors, an assumption that may not hold. The cohort was sequenced for TCR beta chains only, and without alpha or paired-chain data the features that could be detected were limited. At a false discovery rate of 0.05, a later analysis linked around 17,000 TCR beta sequences to specific HLA alleles. In a later analysis, the rate of TCR association differed among HLA loci, with DRB1 alleles having the most associated TCRs and HLA-C alleles having the fewest. The classifier was reported to diagnose cytomegalovirus status with high specificity and sensitivity in both the original and validation cohorts. In vitro tests confirmed that three of the cytomegalovirus-associated TCR beta chains recognize cytomegalovirus antigens. An association between a missense DCLRE1C variant and V-gene and J-gene trimming of TCR beta chains was found in a later genetic analysis and replicated in an independent cohort. Some IMGT-functional V segments, including TRBV6-2 and TRBV6-3, could not be told apart with the 87-base-pair reads, so those segments were excluded. Because HLA typing was unavailable for some donors at each locus, only the typed subset was used in association tests. Broadly in line with IMGT annotations, most TCR beta V segments showed up in productive rearrangements about 87% or about 30% of the time in an earlier analysis of some 590 of the donors.

The cohort comprised 666 healthy bone marrow donors. At the time of sampling, every cohort member was nominally healthy, though immune exposures that went unrecorded were likely present. The donor tested CMV seronegative and was one of the 352 seronegative cohort members. A peripheral blood sample was provided by each donor, and peripheral blood mononuclear cells were used for TCR beta sequencing. The Qiagen DNeasy Blood Extraction Kit was used to extract genomic DNA from the blood cell samples. At the junction V is shortened by 7 bases and J by 4 bases; bases outside the gene matches: 7. The germline V gene provides CDR1 SNHLY and CDR2 FYNNEI. Inclusive of the bounding cysteine and phenylalanine, the CDR3 is 14 residues long. Just the 42-base CDR3 DNA is kept, in frame starting at base 1. To note about this clone: The clone's antigen remains unknown. No base quality values were provided; no much bigger clone lies one nucleotide off.

Library generation was performed with the immunoSEQ multiplex PCR assay. For the multiplex PCR, a mixture combining 60 forward primers for TCR Vbeta segments and 13 reverse primers for TCR Jbeta segments was used. The CDR3 region of rearranged TCR beta genes was amplified from genomic DNA with a multiplex PCR assay. The amplified TCR beta libraries were sequenced on the Illumina HiSeq System as 87-base-pair reads. Per the source publication's procedure: Across the 670 or so repertoires, a later analysis counted some 80 million unique TCR beta chains, 9.5 million to 12 million of which were shared by at least two donors. To remove PCR and sequencing errors, raw reads were error-corrected and collapsed into unique sequences using a nearest-neighbor algorithm that merged closely related sequences. CDR3 sequences were aligned to IMGT reference sequences to assign V, D and J gene segments. For a sequence to be retained, at least a six-nucleotide match to both a V gene segment and a J gene segment was required. Rearrangements were called productive when the CDR3 lacked stop codons and stayed in frame with V and J; all others were non-productive. Following IMGT convention, CDR3 was defined as the stretch from the second conserved V-encoded cysteine to the conserved J-encoded phenylalanine. Sequences without an unambiguous match to a single V gene segment were excluded from the earlier analysis of approximately 600 of the donors. An earlier analysis of fewer than 750 of the donors classified V segments as functional when productive rearrangements were above 56.7% and as segregating when the standard deviation between donors was above 5%. To diagnose cytomegalovirus status from the catalog of TCR beta chain sequences, a statistical classification framework was built. In a later analysis, V and J genes were assigned by comparing TCR nucleotide sequences against IMGT/GENE-DB human TR gene sequences. In a later analysis, CDR3 sequences and most-parsimonious VDJ recombination scenarios were assigned using the TCRdist pipeline. A later analysis defined each TCR beta chain by its CDR3 amino acid sequence plus V-gene family, and excluded reads lacking a unique V-gene family. A later analysis removed 592 highly shared, low-generation-probability nucleotide sequences to deal with suspected cross-contamination and a sequencing artifact. A later analysis calculated a clonal expansion index for each public chain from normalized within-repertoire ranks of inferred template counts. Generation probabilities in a later analysis came from a VDJ recombination model fitted to out-of-frame rearrangements, and those results were checked against IGoR. A later analysis scored TCR-TCR, TCR-HLA and TCR-CMV co-occurrence with hypergeometric tests, applying a repertoire-size bias correction to TCR pairs. To estimate false discovery rates, a later analysis permuted the HLA or CMV assignments 20 times. A later analysis grouped co-occurring TCRs with DBSCAN, adding TCRdist sequence similarity when clustering within HLA-allele-positive subsets. Repertoires with fewer than 30,000 or more than 120,000 public chains were left out of co-occurrence clustering, as were five repertoires with anomalous nucleotide sharing. TCRdb carries this immuneACCESS record with in-frame sequences only. Its versions omit some clonotypes, under half of them owing to an unresolved V gene in the studies checked, with the rest unexplained. That table furnishes V, J and clone size, whereas the DNA furnished D and trimming. The sample profile shows about 130,000 clones; around 73% of them were found once. The ten top clones hold under 1.5% of the sample.

The clonotype was recovered from a female donor in good health and CMV-seronegative. The rearrangement joined TRBV2 to TRBJ2-1, with 7 bases aligning to TRBD2. Sequenced input: PBMCs. CDR3 protein: CASKREEGYNEQFF. The DNA is as follows: TGTGCCAGCAAACGGGAGGAGGGATACAATGAGCAGTTCTTC. With all but the CDR3 taken from the reference TRBV2 and TRBJ2-1 genes, the full variable domain is: EPEVTQTPSHQVTQMGQEVILRCVPISNHLYFYWYRQILGQKVEFLVSFYNNEISEKSEIFDDQFSVERPDGSNFTLKIRSTKLEDSAMYFCASKREEGYNEQFFGPGTRLTVL.